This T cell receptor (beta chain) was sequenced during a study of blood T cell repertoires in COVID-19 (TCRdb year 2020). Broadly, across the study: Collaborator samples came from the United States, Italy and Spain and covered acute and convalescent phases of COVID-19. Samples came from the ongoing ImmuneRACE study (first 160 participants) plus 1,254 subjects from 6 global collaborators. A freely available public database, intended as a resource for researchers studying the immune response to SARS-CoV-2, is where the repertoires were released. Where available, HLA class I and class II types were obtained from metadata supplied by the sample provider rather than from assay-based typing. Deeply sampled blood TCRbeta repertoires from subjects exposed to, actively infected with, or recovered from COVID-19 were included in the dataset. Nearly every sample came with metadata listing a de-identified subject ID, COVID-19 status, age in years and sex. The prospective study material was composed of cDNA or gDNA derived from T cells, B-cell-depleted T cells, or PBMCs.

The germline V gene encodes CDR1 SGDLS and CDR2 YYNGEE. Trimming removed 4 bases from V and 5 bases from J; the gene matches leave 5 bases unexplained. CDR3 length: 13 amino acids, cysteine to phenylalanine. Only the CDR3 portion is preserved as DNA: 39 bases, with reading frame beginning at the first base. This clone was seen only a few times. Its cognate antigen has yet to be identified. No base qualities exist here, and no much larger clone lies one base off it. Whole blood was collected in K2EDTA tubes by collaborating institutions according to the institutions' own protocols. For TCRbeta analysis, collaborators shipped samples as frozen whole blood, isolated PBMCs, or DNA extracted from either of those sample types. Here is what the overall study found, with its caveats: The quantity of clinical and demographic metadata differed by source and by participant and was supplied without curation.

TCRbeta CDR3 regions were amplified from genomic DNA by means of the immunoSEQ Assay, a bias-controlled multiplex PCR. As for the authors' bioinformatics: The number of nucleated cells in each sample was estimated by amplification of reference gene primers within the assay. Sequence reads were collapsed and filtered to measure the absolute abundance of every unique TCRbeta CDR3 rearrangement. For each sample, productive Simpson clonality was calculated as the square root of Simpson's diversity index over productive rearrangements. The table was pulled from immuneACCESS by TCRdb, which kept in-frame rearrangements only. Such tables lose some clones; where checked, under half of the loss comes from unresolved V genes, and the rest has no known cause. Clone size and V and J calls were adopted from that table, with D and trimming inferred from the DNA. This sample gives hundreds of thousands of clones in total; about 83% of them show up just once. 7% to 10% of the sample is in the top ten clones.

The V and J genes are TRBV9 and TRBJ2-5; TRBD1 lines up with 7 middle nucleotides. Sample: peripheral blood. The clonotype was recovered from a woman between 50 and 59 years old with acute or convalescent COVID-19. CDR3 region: CASSSEGAETQYF. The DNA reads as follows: TGTGCCAGCAGCTCCGAGGGGGCTGAGACCCAGTACTTC.